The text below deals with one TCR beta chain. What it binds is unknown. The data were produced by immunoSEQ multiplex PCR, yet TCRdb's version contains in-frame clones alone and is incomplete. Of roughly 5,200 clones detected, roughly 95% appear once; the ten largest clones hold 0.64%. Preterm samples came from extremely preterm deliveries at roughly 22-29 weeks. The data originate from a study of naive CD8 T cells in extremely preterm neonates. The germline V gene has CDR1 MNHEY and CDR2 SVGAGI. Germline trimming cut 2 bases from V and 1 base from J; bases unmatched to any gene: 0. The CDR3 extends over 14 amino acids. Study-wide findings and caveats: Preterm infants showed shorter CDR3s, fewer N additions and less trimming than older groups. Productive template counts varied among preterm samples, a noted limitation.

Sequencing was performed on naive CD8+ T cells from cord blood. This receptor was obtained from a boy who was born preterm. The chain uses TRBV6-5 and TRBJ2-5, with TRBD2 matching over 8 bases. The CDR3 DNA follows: TGTGCCAGCAGTTACGGGACTAGCCAAGAGACCCAGTACTTC. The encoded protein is CASSYGTSQETQYF.